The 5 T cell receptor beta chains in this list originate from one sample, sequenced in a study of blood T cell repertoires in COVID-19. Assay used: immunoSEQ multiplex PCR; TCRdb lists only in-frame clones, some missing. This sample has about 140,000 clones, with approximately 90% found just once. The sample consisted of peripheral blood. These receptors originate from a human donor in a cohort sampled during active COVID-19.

CDR3 sequence reads: CASSIGTGPFGGTDTQYF. CDR3 DNA sequence: TGTGCCAGTAGTATAGGGACAGGTCCCTTTGGAGGCACAGATACGCAGTATTTT. This chain links TRBV19 with TRBJ2-3, with 7 bases aligning to TRBD1. This CDR3 has 18 amino acids. With V trimmed by 1 base and J by 1 base, 11 bases remained unmatched. Germline CDR1 and CDR2: LNHDA and SQIVND (reference sequence). Looking up the rest from reference TRBV19 and TRBJ2-3 gives the full variable domain: DGGITQSPKYLFRKEGQNVTLSCEQNLNHDAMYWYRQDPGQGLRLIYYSQIVNDFQKGDIAEGYSVSREKKESFPLTVTSAQKNPTAFYLCASSIGTGPFGGTDTQYFGPGTRLTVL.

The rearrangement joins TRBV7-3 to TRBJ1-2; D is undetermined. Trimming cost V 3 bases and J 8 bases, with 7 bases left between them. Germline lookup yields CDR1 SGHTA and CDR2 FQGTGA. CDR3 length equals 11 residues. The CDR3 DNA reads TGTGCCAGCAGCTTTATTCGGGGCTACACCTTC. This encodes CASSFIRGYTF.

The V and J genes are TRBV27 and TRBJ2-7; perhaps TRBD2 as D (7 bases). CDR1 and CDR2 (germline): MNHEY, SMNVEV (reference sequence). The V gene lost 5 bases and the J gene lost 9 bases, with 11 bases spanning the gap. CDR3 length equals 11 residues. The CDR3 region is CASSRGGRQYF. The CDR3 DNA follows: TGTGCCAGCAGTAGGGGGGGCCGGCAGTACTTC.

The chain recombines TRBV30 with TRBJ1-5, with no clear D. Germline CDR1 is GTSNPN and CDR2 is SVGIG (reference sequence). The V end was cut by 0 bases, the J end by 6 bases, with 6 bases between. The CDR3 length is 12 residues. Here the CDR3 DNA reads TGTGCCTGGAGTGTACTCTCTCAGCCCCAGCATTTT. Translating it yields CAWSVLSQPQHF. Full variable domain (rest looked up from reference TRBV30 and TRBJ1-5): SQTIHQWPATLVQPVGSPLSLECTVEGTSNPNLYWYRQAAGRGLQLLFYSVGIGQISSEVPQNLSASRPQDRQFILSSKKLLLSDSGFYLCAWSVLSQPQHFGDGTRLSIL.

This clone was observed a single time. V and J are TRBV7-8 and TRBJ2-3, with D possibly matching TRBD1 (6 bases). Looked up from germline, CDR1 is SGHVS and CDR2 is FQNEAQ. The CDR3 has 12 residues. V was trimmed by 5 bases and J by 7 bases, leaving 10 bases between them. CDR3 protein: CASSLGQNTQYF. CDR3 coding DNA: TGTGCCAGCAGCCTCGGACAGAATACGCAGTATTTT.